The next 17 T cell receptor beta chains were all read from a single sample in a study of Ad26.COV2.S vaccination and SARS-CoV-2 variants. Profiling relied on immunoSEQ multiplex PCR, and the TCRdb table lists in-frame clones only, not all of them. The table includes some 240,000 clones, around nine tenths detected once. This sample's treatment: around 19 received Ad26.COV2.S at low or high dose, single or two shots; several received placebo; per-sample allocation not given. The study sampled participants on day 63 after the first vaccine or placebo injection. Here the sequenced sample was peripheral blood, taken in a trial of Ad26.COV2.S vaccine versus placebo. All receptors derive from a person between 18 and 59 years old who received the Ad26.COV2.S COVID-19 vaccine or a placebo.

The chain has TRBV11-2 and TRBJ1-1; D gene uncertain. Per germline, CDR1 SGHAT and CDR2 FQNNGV. There are 13 residues in the CDR3. V was cut by 0 bases and J by 12 bases, with 14 bases left in between. The DNA for the CDR3 is TGTGCCAGCAGCTTAGATCGGTCAGGATCCCCTTTCTTT. Its translation is CASSLDRSGSPFF.

The chain carries TRBV5-1 and TRBJ2-7; TRBD1 might be the D (5 bases). The CDR3 covers 13 residues. The germline CDR1 and CDR2 sequences are SGHRS and YFSETQ. The V gene lost 1 base and the J gene lost 3 bases, with 8 bases spanning the gap. In DNA, the CDR3 is TGCGCCAGCAGCTTGCTCAGGGACTACGAGCAGTACTTC. Translating it yields CASSLLRDYEQYF.

This chain connects TRBV9 to TRBJ2-3, with TRBD2 matching over 7 bases. The CDR3 has 15 residues. The J segment lost 3 bases and the V segment lost 0 bases, leaving 4 bases of the junction unmatched. Germline loops: CDR1 SGDLS, CDR2 YYNGEE. The CDR3 nucleotides are TGTGCCAGCAGCGTAGCGGTGGGAGGGACAGATACGCAGTATTTT. Translated, it gives CASSVAVGGTDTQYF.

For the CDR3, the DNA is TGCAGTGCTAGTCGGTCCGGGGCGATGGGCAATCAGCCCCAGCATTTT. This translates into CSASRSGAMGNQPQHF. The chain has TRBV20-1 and TRBJ1-5; D perhaps matches TRBD1 (5 bases). This CDR3 comprises 16 residues. Trimming took 3 bases from V and 2 from J, leaving 17 bases between them. Germline V gene lookup returns CDR1 DFQATT and CDR2 SNEGSKA (reference sequence).

The chain has TRBV11-2 and TRBJ2-3; D is uncertain. In germline, CDR1 is SGHAT, CDR2 FQNNGV. This CDR3 comprises 16 residues. V gave up 2 bases and J gave up 2 bases, with 14 bases separating them. CDR3 residues: CASSLLGLAPTDTQYF. As DNA, the CDR3 is TGTGCCAGCAGCTTATTGGGTTTGGCCCCCACAGATACGCAGTATTTT.

This clone was seen just once. V usage is TRBV4-1 and J usage is TRBJ2-5; D not resolved. CDR1 is MGHRA and CDR2 is YSYEKL in the germline V gene. Deletions cut 1 base from V and 6 bases from J, with 12 bases between. CDR3 size: 14 residues. The CDR3 here is CASSQARFGKTQYF. DNA of the CDR3: TGCGCCAGCAGCCAAGCCCGGTTCGGAAAGACCCAGTACTTC.

This chain joins TRBV19 and TRBJ1-4; no clear D gene. This CDR3 spans 15 amino acids. Trimming cost V 8 bases and J 7 bases, with 20 bases left between them. Germline CDR1 reads LNHDA; CDR2 reads SQIVND (reference sequence). The CDR3 loop is CASQKVRAGSEKLFF. The CDR3 bases are TGTGCCAGTCAAAAGGTGAGGGCCGGGAGTGAAAAACTGTTTTTT.

For this clone: At one boundary the junction diverges from the germline segment, which might be a read error. V usage is TRBV5-1 and J usage is TRBJ2-7, with D perhaps TRBD1 (6 bases). Germline CDR1 SGHRS, CDR2 YFSETQ. This CDR3 has 15 amino acids. The CDR3 bases are TGCGCCCGCAGGTTTCGACAGGTAGCGTTCAGCGAGCAGTACTTC. Its protein product is CARRFRQVAFSEQYF.

The chain has TRBV14 and TRBJ2-1, with D possibly being TRBD1 (6 bases). Germline V gene data show CDR1 as SGHDN and CDR2 as FVKESK. V was trimmed by 5 bases and J by 0 bases, leaving 14 bases between them. This CDR3 has 16 amino acids. CDR3 in DNA: TGTGCCAGCAGCACGCCTCAGGGGTTCTCCTACAATGAGCAGTTCTTC. This translates into CASSTPQGFSYNEQFF.

The chain links TRBV11-2 to TRBJ2-1, with 9 nucleotides matching TRBD2. V shed 6 bases, J shed 2 bases, and the junction held 5 bases outside the gene matches. Germline V gives CDR1 SGHAT, CDR2 FQNNGV. This CDR3 spans 15 amino acids. CDR3 loop: CASRVAGGPYNEQFF. The CDR3 DNA reads as TGTGCCAGCAGAGTGGCGGGAGGGCCCTACAATGAGCAGTTCTTC.

The chain carries TRBV10-2 and TRBJ2-1, with TRBD1 identical over 9 bases. The germline gives CDR1 WSHSY, CDR2 SAAADI. Losses at the gene ends were 6 bases for V and 8 bases for J; bases not matched to a gene: 8. The CDR3 loop spans 14 amino acids. The CDR3, as DNA: TGCGCCAGCAGATGGGACAGGGTAAGAGATGAGCAGTTCTTC. Its protein is CASRWDRVRDEQFF.

The rearrangement links TRBV18 to TRBJ1-1; TRBD1 might be the D (6 bases). The CDR3 is 14 amino acids. Germline CDR1 and CDR2: KGHSH and LQKENI. The V end lost 4 bases, the J end lost 0 bases, and 9 bases lay between the germline ends. CDR3: CASSRRGMNTEAFF. Written as DNA, the CDR3 is TGTGCCAGCTCACGCAGGGGCATGAACACTGAAGCTTTCTTT.

The CDR3 loop is CASSLMDIGAGGNTDTQYF. Written as DNA, the CDR3 is TGCGCCAGCAGCTTGATGGACATCGGGGCGGGCGGCAACACAGATACGCAGTATTTT. This chain connects TRBV5-1 to TRBJ2-3; the D gene could be TRBD1 or TRBD2 (5 bases each). CDR3 length equals 19 residues. Trimming pared 1 base from V and 2 bases from J, leaving 23 bases between. Germline lookup yields CDR1 SGHRS and CDR2 YFSETQ.

V and J are TRBV5-1 and TRBJ1-6, with D possibly matching TRBD1 (6 bases). Germline V gene data show CDR1 as SGHRS and CDR2 as YFSETQ. V lost 3 bases to trimming and J lost 8 bases, with 9 bases between them. The CDR3 sequence is 13 residues long. The CDR3 DNA reads TGCGCCAGCAGCTGGGGGGCTGATTCACCCCTCCACTTT. This sequence encodes CASSWGADSPLHF.

The table lists this clone with a few counts. The chain employs TRBV12-3 or TRBV12-4 and TRBJ2-5; D is unclear. Trimming removed 3 bases at V and 3 bases at J, with 8 bases between. CDR3 length: 13 residues. CDR3: CASSLGQEETQYF. The CDR3 DNA sequence: TGTGCCAGCAGTTTGGGCCAGGAAGAGACCCAGTACTTC.

The CDR3 DNA reads TGTGCCAGCAGCTTAGGATTATGGGGGATCGGATATACGCAGTATTTT. Protein product: CASSLGLWGIGYTQYF. The chain combines TRBV7-8 with TRBJ2-3, with D perhaps matching TRBD1 or TRBD2 (5 bases each). V was shortened by 1 base and J by 7 bases, with 18 bases between the two germline ends. Germline loops: CDR1 SGHVS, CDR2 FQNEAQ. The CDR3 is 16 residues long.

Here the CDR3 reads CASTSGLPRDTQYF. In nucleotides, the CDR3 is TGTGCCAGTACCTCCGGGCTGCCCCGGGATACGCAGTATTTT. This chain connects TRBV19 to TRBJ2-3; D is uncertain. V shed 7 bases and J shed 6 bases, with 17 bases lying between them. Germline-derived CDR1 and CDR2 are LNHDA and SQIVND (reference sequence). The CDR3 loop spans 14 amino acids.